Following are 27 T cell receptor beta chains from one sample sequenced in a study of technical replicates of blood from a few donors. Profiling relied on immunoSEQ multiplex PCR, and the TCRdb table lists in-frame clones only, not all of them. The top ten clones hold about 0.35% of a sample with around 97,000 clones, around 96% of them seen once. The source material was T cells isolated from PBMCs. The receptors were sampled from a human donor in good health.

The chain carries TRBV11-3 and TRBJ2-3, with 8 bases aligning to TRBD1. V was pared by 4 bases and J by 4 bases, with 10 bases of the junction left unmatched. The CDR3 is 16 residues long. The germline CDR1 and CDR2 sequences are SGHNT and YENEEA. CDR3 DNA sequence: TGTGCCAGCAGCTCCCGACAGGGGTCTCACCCAGATACGCAGTATTTT. Protein product: CASSSRQGSHPDTQYF. The full variable domain, completed using reference TRBV11-3 and TRBJ2-3, is EAGVVQSPRYKIIEKKQPVAFWCNPISGHNTLYWYLQNLGQGPELLIRYENEEAVDDSQLPKDRFSAERLKGVDSTLKIQPAELGDSAVYLCASSSRQGSHPDTQYFGPGTRLTVL.

The chain joins TRBV7-2 to TRBJ1-1; TRBD1 aligns across 7 bases. Germline loops: CDR1 SGHTA, CDR2 FQGNSA. The CDR3 is made up of 13 amino acids. With 6 bases clipped from V and 1 base from J, the junction kept 2 bases outside the gene matches. This chain's CDR3 is CASRRQGNTEAFF. The CDR3 nucleotides are TGTGCCAGCAGACGACAGGGGAACACTGAAGCTTTCTTT. Variable domain in full (rest from reference TRBV7-2 and TRBJ1-1): GAGVSQSPSNKVTEKGKDVELRCDPISGHTALYWYRQSLGQGLEFLIYFQGNSAPDKSGLPSDRFSAERTGGSVSTLTIQRTQQEDSAVYLCASRRQGNTEAFFGQGTRLTVV.

V and J are TRBV7-8 and TRBJ1-1; D might be TRBD1 (6 bases). This CDR3 spans 13 amino acids. V lost 3 bases, J lost 4 bases, and 9 bases lay in between. Germline V gene sequence: CDR1 SGHVS, CDR2 FQNEAQ. In DNA, the CDR3 is TGTGCCAGCAGCTTCCAGGGGAGCACTGAAGCTTTCTTT. It codes for CASSFQGSTEAFF.

This chain links TRBV19 with TRBJ2-3; D call uncertain. The CDR3 totals 14 residues. V was pared by 7 bases and J by 3 bases, with 14 bases between. Per the germline V gene, CDR1 is LNHDA and CDR2 is SQIVND (reference sequence). The CDR3 nucleotides are TGTGCCAGTAACCCTACCGGAGTAACAGATACGCAGTATTTT. Translating gives CASNPTGVTDTQYF. The full variable domain, with the rest looked up from reference TRBV19 and TRBJ2-3, is DGGITQSPKYLFRKEGQNVTLSCEQNLNHDAMYWYRQDPGQGLRLIYYSQIVNDFQKGDIAEGYSVSREKKESFPLTVTSAQKNPTAFYLCASNPTGVTDTQYFGPGTRLTVL.

The chain is built from TRBV7-2 and TRBJ2-1; D not resolved. V was shortened by 7 bases and J by 9 bases, with 19 bases between the two germline ends. The CDR3 spans 14 residues. Germline CDR1 is SGHTA and CDR2 is FQGNSA. CDR3 protein: CASKIGSQDGEQFF. The CDR3 nucleotides are TGTGCCAGCAAAATAGGTTCCCAGGATGGTGAGCAGTTCTTC.

This clone was seen only once. The rearrangement uses TRBV19 and TRBJ1-5, with D possibly matching TRBD1 (6 bases). The germline gives CDR1 LNHDA, CDR2 SQIVND (reference sequence). The V gene lost 7 bases and the J gene lost 2 bases, with 9 bases spanning the gap. CDR3 length: 13 residues. This CDR3 is CASKNRGNQPQHF. CDR3 coding DNA: TGTGCCAGTAAAAACAGGGGCAATCAGCCCCAGCATTTT.

The genes are TRBV4-3 and TRBJ2-2, with D maybe TRBD1 (6 bases). The germline V gene encodes CDR1 LGHNA and CDR2 YSLEER. The CDR3 covers 17 residues. Trimming cost V 0 bases and J 3 bases, with 14 bases left between them. The CDR3 bases are TGCGCCAGCAGCCAAGATTACAGGGTTTGGGACACCGGGGAGCTGTTTTTT. This gives the protein CASSQDYRVWDTGELFF.

This chain uses TRBV11-2 with TRBJ2-2, with TRBD2 identical over 7 bases. Germline V gene sequence: CDR1 SGHAT, CDR2 FQNNGV. The ends lost 1 base at V and 3 bases at J; junction bases unmatched: 2. CDR3 size: 15 residues. The CDR3, as DNA: TGTGCCAGCAGCTTAGTGGGGGGGGACACCGGGGAGCTGTTTTTT. It encodes CASSLVGGDTGELFF.

The chain employs TRBV21-1 and TRBJ1-5. TRBV21-1 counts as a pseudogene. The CDR3 is 19 amino acids. CDR3 amino acids: CASSNLLKRELNSNQPQHF. DNA for the CDR3: TGTGCCAGCAGCAATCTCCTCAAAAGGGAGCTAAATAGCAATCAGCCCCAGCATTTT.

This rearrangement joins TRBV6-7 to TRBJ2-1, with unresolved D. TRBV6-7 is an ORF, and what it does is uncertain. CDR3 length equals 10 residues. V dropped 7 bases and J dropped 5 bases, with 3 bases sitting between them. The CDR3 spells CASTNNEQFF. The CDR3 DNA sequence: TGTGCCAGCACCAACAATGAGCAGTTCTTC.

The chain couples TRBV5-8 to TRBJ2-7; D is possibly TRBD2 (6 bases). CDR1 is SGHTS and CDR2 is YDEGEE in the germline V gene. The CDR3 is 15 residues long. V lost 1 base to trimming and J lost 2 bases, with 13 bases between them. The CDR3 region is CASSLWPSEAYEQYF. In DNA, the CDR3 is TGTGCCAGCAGCTTGTGGCCTAGCGAGGCCTACGAGCAGTACTTC.

The chain combines TRBV14 with TRBJ2-1, with TRBD2 matching over 8 bases. The CDR3 runs 16 residues. Germline V gene lookup returns CDR1 SGHDN and CDR2 FVKESK. V shed 1 base, J shed 3 bases, and the junction held 5 bases outside the gene matches. The DNA for the CDR3 is TGTGCCAGCAGCCAAGGTCACCTAGCGGGCTACAATGAGCAGTTCTTC. It yields the protein CASSQGHLAGYNEQFF.

The chain combines TRBV6-4 with TRBJ2-3; 11 bases are a match to TRBD2. This CDR3 region has 16 residues. Trimming at V came to 5 bases and at J to 2 bases, leaving 6 bases not matched to a gene. CDR1 and CDR2 from the germline V gene are MRHNA and SNTAGT. For the CDR3, the DNA is TGTGCCAGCAGTTCCGGGACTAGCGGCTTCACAGATACGCAGTATTTT. Translated, it gives CASSSGTSGFTDTQYF.

The J gene is TRBJ1-1, the V gene TRBV19, with 9 bases that match TRBD1. CDR1 LNHDA and CDR2 SQIVND come from the germline V gene (reference sequence). The CDR3 has 14 amino acids. V dropped 3 bases and J dropped 1; count of bases not matched to a gene: 0. The DNA of the CDR3 is TGTGCCAGTAGTATGGGACAGGGGAACACTGAAGCTTTCTTT. Its translation is CASSMGQGNTEAFF.

This rearrangement joins TRBV28 to TRBJ2-7, with TRBD1 matching over 8 bases. The junction had 4 bases not matched to a gene; V was cut back by 4 bases and J by 2 bases. This CDR3 comprises 14 residues. CDR1 is MDHEN, CDR2 SYDVKM, per germline. The CDR3 spells CASSSGQGPYEQYF. The CDR3 DNA reads TGTGCCAGCAGTTCCGGACAGGGCCCCTACGAGCAGTACTTC.

The gene calls are TRBV5-4 and TRBJ2-1; 10 bases fit TRBD2. Germline V lookup: CDR1 SGHNT, CDR2 YYREEE (reference sequence). With 2 bases clipped from V and 8 bases from J, the junction kept 10 bases outside the gene matches. The CDR3 is 16 amino acids. The CDR3 region has the DNA TGTGCCAGCAGCTTTACCCTTACTAGCGGGATGGATGAGCAGTTCTTC. It yields the protein CASSFTLTSGMDEQFF.

The chain uses TRBV6-5 and TRBJ1-4; possibly TRBD1 for D (6 bases). The V end lost 6 bases, the J end lost 3 bases, and 14 bases lay between the germline ends. CDR1 and CDR2 (germline): MNHEY, SVGAGI. This CDR3 comprises 15 residues. This CDR3 reads CASRAFGTPNEKLFF. For the CDR3, the DNA is TGTGCCAGCAGGGCGTTCGGGACACCTAATGAAAAACTGTTTTTT.

The chain employs TRBV27 and TRBJ1-5; 8 bases match TRBD1. Unmatched junction bases numbered 10, after V lost 9 bases and J lost 6 bases. Germline V CDR1 and CDR2: MNHEY, SMNVEV (reference sequence). The CDR3 totals 14 residues. CDR3 amino acids: CASRDRWGIQPQHF. The DNA for the CDR3 is TGTGCCAGTAGGGACAGGTGGGGGATTCAGCCCCAGCATTTT.

The V call is TRBV5-4, the J call TRBJ1-1; D not certain. The CDR3 extends over 14 amino acids. Germline V gene data show CDR1 as SGHNT and CDR2 as YYREEE (reference sequence). The V end was cut by 1 base, the J end by 1 base, with 8 bases between. The CDR3 nucleotides read TGTGCCAGCAGCTTGCCCCAGGAGAACACTGAAGCTTTCTTT. It codes for CASSLPQENTEAFF.

The J gene is TRBJ2-7, the V gene TRBV19, with a tentative D call TRBD1 (5 bases). CDR1 is LNHDA and CDR2 is SQIVND in the germline V gene (reference sequence). V was shortened by 3 bases and J by 1 base, with 10 bases between the two germline ends. The CDR3 loop spans 14 amino acids. In DNA, the CDR3 is TGTGCCAGTAGTATCGCCGACAGTTCCTACGAGCAGTACTTC. Its translation: CASSIADSSYEQYF.

The chain couples TRBV12-2 to TRBJ2-1; TRBD1 is the table's D call and was not checked against the DNA. TRBV12-2 has pseudogene status. This CDR3 region has 15 residues. CDR3 amino acids: CASRPTGGEYNEQFF. The CDR3 coding sequence is TGTGCAAGTCGCCCAACAGGGGGGGAATACAATGAGCAGTTCTTC.

The CDR3 protein is CASSPDSGANNEQFF. In nucleotides, the CDR3 is TGCGCCAGCAGCCCGGATAGCGGAGCGAACAATGAGCAGTTCTTC. The genes are TRBV5-1 and TRBJ2-1; tentatively, D is TRBD2 (6 bases). The V and J ends lost 4 bases and 5 bases respectively, with 16 bases between them. Germline lookup yields CDR1 SGHRS and CDR2 YFSETQ. The CDR3 loop spans 15 amino acids.

The V call is TRBV7-9, the J call TRBJ1-2; D unclear. The germline CDR1 and CDR2 sequences are SEHNR and FQNEAQ (reference sequence). The CDR3 extends over 13 amino acids. V gave up 3 bases and J gave up 0 bases, with 5 bases separating them. In DNA, the CDR3 is TGTGCCAGCAGCTTTGGAGCTAACTATGGCTACACCTTC. Its protein is CASSFGANYGYTF.

This chain joins TRBV6-5 and TRBJ2-1, with a weak D call TRBD2 (6 bases). The germline gives CDR1 MNHEY, CDR2 SVGAGI. V dropped 4 bases and J dropped 3 bases, with 10 bases sitting between them. The CDR3 is 14 amino acids. The CDR3 nucleotides are TGTGCCAGCAGTTCCGGGACTGACTACAATGAGCAGTTCTTC. It specifies CASSSGTDYNEQFF.

The chain uses TRBV19 and TRBJ2-1; 9 bases align to TRBD2. The CDR3 runs to 15 residues. Germline V gene data show CDR1 as LNHDA and CDR2 as SQIVND (reference sequence). The V segment lost 2 bases and the J segment 7 bases; nucleotides outside the gene matches: 6. CDR3 DNA sequence: TGTGCCAGTAGTATATTAGCGGGAGTTGGTAATGAGCAGTTCTTC. Its translation: CASSILAGVGNEQFF.

This chain connects TRBV5-8 to TRBJ2-3; 8 bases map to TRBD2. The CDR3 runs 14 residues. The J segment lost 1 base and the V segment lost 4 bases, leaving 2 bases of the junction unmatched. Germline CDR1 is SGHTS and CDR2 is YDEGEE. Written as DNA, the CDR3 is TGTGCCAGCAGCCCACTAGCGGGCACAGATACGCAGTATTTT. Translated: CASSPLAGTDTQYF. Full variable domain (rest looked up from reference TRBV5-8 and TRBJ2-3): EAGVTQSPTHLIKTRGQQATLRCSPISGHTSVYWYQQALGLGLQFLLWYDEGEERNRGNFPPRFSGRQFPNYSSELNVNALELEDSALYLCASSPLAGTDTQYFGPGTRLTVL.

This clone is a singleton in its sample. An end of the junction differs from the germline gene, which may be a read error. This chain uses TRBV7-9 with TRBJ2-7, with 10 bases that match TRBD1. In germline, CDR1 is SEHNR, CDR2 FQNEAQ (reference sequence). This CDR3 has 12 residues. Written as DNA, the CDR3 is TGTGCCAGCAGCTTAGGCGGACAGGGGGAGAGGTTC. It is translated as CASSLGGQGERF.